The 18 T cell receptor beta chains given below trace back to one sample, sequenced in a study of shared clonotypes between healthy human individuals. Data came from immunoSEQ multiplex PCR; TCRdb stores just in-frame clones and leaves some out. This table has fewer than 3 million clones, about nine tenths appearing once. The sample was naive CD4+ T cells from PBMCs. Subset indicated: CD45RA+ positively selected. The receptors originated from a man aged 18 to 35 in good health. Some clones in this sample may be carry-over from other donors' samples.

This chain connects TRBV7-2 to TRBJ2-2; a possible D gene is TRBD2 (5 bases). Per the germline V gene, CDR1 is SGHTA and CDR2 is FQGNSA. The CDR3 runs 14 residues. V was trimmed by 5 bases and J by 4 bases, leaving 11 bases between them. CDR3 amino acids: CASSALASTGELFF. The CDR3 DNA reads TGTGCCAGCAGCGCCTTAGCGAGCACCGGGGAGCTGTTTTTT.

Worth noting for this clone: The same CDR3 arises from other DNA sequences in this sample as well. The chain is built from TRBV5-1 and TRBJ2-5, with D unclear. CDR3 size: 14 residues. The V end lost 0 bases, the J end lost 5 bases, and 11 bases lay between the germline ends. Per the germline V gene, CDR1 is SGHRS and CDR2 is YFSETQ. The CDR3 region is CASSLGRAWETQYF. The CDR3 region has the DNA TGCGCCAGCAGCTTGGGTCGAGCTTGGGAGACCCAGTACTTC.

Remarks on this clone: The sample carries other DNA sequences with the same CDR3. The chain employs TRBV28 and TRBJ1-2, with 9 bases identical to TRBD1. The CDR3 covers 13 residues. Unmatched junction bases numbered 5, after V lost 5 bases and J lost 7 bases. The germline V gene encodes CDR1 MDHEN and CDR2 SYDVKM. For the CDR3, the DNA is TGTGCCAGCAGTCTACAGGGGGCGGGTGGCTACACCTTC. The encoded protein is CASSLQGAGGYTF.

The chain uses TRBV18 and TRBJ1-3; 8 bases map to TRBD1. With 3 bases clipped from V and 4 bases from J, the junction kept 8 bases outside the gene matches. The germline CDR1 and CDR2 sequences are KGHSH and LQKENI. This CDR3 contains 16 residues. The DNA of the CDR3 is TGTGCCAGCTCACCGTCGACAGGGGTGGCAGGAAACACCATATATTTT. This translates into CASSPSTGVAGNTIYF.

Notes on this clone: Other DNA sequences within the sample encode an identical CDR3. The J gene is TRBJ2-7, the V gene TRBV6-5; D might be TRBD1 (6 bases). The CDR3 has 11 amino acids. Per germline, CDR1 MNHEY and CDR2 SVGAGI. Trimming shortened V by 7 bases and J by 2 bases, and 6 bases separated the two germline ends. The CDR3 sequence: CASTGAYEQYF. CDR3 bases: TGTGCCAGCACAGGGGCCTACGAGCAGTACTTC.

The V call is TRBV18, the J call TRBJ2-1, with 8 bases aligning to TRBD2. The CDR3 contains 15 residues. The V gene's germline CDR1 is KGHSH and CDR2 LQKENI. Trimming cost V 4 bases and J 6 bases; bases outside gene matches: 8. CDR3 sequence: CASSQSGSPGNEQFF. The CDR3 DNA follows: TGTGCCAGCTCACAAAGCGGGAGTCCCGGCAATGAGCAGTTCTTC.

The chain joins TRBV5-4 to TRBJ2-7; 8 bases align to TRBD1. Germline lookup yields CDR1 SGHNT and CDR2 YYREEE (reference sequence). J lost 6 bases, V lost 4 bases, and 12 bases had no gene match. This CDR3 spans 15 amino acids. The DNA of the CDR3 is TGTGCCAGCAGCACGAAGACAGGGGTGCAAACCGAGCAGTACTTC. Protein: CASSTKTGVQTEQYF.

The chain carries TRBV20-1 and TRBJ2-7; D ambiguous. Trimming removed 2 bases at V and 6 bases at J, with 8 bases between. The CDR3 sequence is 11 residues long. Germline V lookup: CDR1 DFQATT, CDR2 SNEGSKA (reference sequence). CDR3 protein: CSARLLPEQYF. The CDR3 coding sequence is TGCAGTGCTAGACTACTACCCGAGCAGTACTTC.

The CDR3 nucleotides are TGTGCCAGCAGTCGGAGGGGATTAAGTCAGCCCCAGCATTTT. This codes for CASSRRGLSQPQHF. V and J are TRBV27 and TRBJ1-5; D is perhaps TRBD1 (5 bases). V dropped 5 bases and J dropped 6 bases, with 14 bases sitting between them. CDR1 MNHEY and CDR2 SMNVEV come from the germline V gene (reference sequence). The CDR3 runs 14 residues.

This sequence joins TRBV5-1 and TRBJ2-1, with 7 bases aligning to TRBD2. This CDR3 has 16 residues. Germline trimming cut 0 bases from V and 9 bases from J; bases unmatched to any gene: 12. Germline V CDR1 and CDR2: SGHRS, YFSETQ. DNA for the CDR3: TGCGCCAGCAGCTTGGCTAATCTCGCGGGGAGGGGTGAGCAGTTCTTC. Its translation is CASSLANLAGRGEQFF.

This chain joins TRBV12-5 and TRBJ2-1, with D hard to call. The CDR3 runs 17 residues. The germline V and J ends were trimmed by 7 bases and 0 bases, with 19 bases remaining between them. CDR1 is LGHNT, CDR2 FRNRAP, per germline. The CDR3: CASAPGVGRGSYNEQFF. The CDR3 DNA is TGTGCTAGTGCCCCTGGGGTCGGACGAGGCTCCTACAATGAGCAGTTCTTC.

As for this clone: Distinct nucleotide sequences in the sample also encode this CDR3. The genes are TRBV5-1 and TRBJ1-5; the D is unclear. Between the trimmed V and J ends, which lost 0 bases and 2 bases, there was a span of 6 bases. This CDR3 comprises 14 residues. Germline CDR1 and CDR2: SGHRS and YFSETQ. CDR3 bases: TGCGCCAGCAGCTTGGACCGTGGCAATCAGCCCCAGCATTTT. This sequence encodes CASSLDRGNQPQHF.

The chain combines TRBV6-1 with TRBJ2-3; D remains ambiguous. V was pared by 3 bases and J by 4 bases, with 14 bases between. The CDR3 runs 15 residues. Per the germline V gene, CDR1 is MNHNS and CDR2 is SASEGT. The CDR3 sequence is CASSEAGRRPDTQYF. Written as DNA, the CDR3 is TGTGCCAGCAGTGAGGCAGGCCGGCGCCCAGATACGCAGTATTTT.

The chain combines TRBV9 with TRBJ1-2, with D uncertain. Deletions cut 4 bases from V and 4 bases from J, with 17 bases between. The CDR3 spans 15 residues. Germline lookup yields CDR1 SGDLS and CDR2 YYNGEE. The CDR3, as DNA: TGTGCCAGCAGCCCGGAAATAAGGGCTGGCTATGGCTACACCTTC. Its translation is CASSPEIRAGYGYTF.

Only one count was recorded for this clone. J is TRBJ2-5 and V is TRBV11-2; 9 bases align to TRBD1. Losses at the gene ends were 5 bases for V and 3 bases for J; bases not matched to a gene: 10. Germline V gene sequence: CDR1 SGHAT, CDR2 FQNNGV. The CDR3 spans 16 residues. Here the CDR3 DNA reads TGTGCCAGCAGCCATCCTACCGGGACAGGGAAAGAGACCCAGTACTTC. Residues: CASSHPTGTGKETQYF.

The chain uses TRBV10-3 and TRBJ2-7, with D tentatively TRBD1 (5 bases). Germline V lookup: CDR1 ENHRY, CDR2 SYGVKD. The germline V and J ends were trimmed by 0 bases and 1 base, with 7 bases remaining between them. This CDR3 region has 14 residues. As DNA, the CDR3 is TGTGCCATCAGTGAGTCAGGGGATTCCTACGAGCAGTACTTC. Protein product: CAISESGDSYEQYF.

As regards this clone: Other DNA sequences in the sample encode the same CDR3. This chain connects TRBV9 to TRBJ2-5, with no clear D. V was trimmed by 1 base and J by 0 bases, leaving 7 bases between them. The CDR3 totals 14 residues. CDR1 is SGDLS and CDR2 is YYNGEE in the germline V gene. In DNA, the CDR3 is TGTGCCAGCAGCGTAAGAGGAAACCAAGAGACCCAGTACTTC. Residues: CASSVRGNQETQYF.

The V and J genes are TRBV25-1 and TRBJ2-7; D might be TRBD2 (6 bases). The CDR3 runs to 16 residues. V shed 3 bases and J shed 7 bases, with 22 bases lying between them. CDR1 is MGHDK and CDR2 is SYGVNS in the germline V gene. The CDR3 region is CASSDSSGQRVGEQYF. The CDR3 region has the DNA TGTGCCAGCAGTGACAGTAGCGGTCAACGAGTTGGGGAGCAGTACTTC.